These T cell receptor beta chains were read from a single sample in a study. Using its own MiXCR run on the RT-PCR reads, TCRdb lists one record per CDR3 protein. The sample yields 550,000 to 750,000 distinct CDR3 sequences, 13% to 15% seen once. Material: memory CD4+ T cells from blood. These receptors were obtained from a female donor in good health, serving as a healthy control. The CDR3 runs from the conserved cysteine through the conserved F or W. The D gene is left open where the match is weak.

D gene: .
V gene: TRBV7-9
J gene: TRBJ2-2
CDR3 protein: CASSISRDTGELFF

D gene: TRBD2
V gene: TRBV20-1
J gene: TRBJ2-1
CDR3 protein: CSAREPSGGNNEQFF

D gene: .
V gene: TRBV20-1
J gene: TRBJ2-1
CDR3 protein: CSASQGSLSYEQFF

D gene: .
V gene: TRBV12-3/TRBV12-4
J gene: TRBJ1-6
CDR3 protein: CASRPQSSYNSPLHF

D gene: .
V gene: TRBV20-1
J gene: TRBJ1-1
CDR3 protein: CTVRGLNTKAFF

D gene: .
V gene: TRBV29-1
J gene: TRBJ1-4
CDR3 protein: CSVDTGVSNEKLFF

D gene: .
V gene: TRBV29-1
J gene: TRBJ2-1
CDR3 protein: CSVGGSSYNEQFF

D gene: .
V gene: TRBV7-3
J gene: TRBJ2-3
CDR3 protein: CASSLNGYYTDTQYF

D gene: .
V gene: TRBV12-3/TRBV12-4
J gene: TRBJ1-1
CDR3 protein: CASTREANMNTEAFF

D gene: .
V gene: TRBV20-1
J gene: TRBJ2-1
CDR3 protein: CSAPGRSSYNEQFF

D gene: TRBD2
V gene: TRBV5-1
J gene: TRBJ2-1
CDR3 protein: CASRPDGGGYNEQFF

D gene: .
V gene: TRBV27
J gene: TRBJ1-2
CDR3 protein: CATKPSGKGANYGYTF